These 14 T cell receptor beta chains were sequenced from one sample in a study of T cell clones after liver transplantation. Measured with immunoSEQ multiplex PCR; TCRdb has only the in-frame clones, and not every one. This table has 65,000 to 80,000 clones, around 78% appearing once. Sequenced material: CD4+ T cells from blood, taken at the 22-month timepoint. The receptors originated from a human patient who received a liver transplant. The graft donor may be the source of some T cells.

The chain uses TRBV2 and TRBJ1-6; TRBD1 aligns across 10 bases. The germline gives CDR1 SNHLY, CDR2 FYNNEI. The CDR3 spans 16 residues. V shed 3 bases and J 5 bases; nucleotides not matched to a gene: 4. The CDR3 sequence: CASSDIGTGDNSPLHF. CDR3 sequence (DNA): TGTGCCAGCAGTGATATCGGGACAGGGGATAATTCACCCCTCCACTTT.

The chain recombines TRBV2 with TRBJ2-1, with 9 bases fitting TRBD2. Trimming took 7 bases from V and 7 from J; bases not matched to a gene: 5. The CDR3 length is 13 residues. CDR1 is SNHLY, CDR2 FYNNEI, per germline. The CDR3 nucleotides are TGTGCCAGCAAGCGGGGGGTTGGAAATGAGCAGTTCTTC. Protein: CASKRGVGNEQFF.

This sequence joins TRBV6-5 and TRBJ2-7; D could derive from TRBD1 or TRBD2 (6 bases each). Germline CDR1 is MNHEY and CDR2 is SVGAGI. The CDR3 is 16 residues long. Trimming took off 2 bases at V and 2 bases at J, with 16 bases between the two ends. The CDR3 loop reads CASSYDQAGGPYEQYF. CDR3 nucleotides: TGTGCCAGCAGTTACGACCAGGCCGGGGGCCCCTACGAGCAGTACTTC.

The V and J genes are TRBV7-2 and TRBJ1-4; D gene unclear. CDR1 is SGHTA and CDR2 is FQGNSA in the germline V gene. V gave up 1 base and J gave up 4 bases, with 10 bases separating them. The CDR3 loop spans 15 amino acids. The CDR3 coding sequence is TGTGCCAGCAGCTTAGACCCGGATCATAATGAAAAACTGTTTTTT. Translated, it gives CASSLDPDHNEKLFF. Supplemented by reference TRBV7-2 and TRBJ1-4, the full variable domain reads GAGVSQSPSNKVTEKGKDVELRCDPISGHTALYWYRQSLGQGLEFLIYFQGNSAPDKSGLPSDRFSAERTGGSVSTLTIQRTQQEDSAVYLCASSLDPDHNEKLFFGSGTQLSVL.

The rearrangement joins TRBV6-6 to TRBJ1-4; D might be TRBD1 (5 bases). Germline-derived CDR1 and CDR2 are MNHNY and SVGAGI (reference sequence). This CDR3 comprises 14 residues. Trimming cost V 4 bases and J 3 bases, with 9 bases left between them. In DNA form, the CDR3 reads TGTGCCAGCAGTTTGGGGCCATCTAATGAAAAACTGTTTTTT. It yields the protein CASSLGPSNEKLFF.

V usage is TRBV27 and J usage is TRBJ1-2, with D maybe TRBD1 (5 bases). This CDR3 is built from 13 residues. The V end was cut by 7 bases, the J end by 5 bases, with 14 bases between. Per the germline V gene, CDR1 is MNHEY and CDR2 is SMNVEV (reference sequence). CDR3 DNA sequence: TGTGCCAGCACCTCTAGGGGCTATTATGGCTACACCTTC. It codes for CASTSRGYYGYTF.

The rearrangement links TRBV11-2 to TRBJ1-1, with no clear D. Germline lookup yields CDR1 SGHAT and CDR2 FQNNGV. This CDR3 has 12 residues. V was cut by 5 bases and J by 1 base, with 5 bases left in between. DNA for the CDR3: TGTGCCAGCAGCGACCCGAACACTGAAGCTTTCTTT. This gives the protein CASSDPNTEAFF. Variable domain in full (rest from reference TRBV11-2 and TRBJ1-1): EAGVAQSPRYKIIEKRQSVAFWCNPISGHATLYWYQQILGQGPKLLIQFQNNGVVDDSQLPKDRFSAERLKGVDSTLKIQPAKLEDSAVYLCASSDPNTEAFFGQGTRLTVV.

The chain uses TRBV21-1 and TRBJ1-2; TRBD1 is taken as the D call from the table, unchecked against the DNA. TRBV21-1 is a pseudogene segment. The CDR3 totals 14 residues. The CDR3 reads CASPEGQGAYGYTF. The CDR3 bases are TGTGCCAGCCCCGAGGGACAGGGGGCCTATGGCTACACCTTC.

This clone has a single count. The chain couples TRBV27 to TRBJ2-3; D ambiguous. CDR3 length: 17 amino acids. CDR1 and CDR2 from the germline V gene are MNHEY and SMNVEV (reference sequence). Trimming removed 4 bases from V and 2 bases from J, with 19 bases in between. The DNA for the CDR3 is TGTGCCAGCAGTTCCGAGGTGTCAGTTGACAACACAGATACGCAGTATTTT. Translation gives CASSSEVSVDNTDTQYF.

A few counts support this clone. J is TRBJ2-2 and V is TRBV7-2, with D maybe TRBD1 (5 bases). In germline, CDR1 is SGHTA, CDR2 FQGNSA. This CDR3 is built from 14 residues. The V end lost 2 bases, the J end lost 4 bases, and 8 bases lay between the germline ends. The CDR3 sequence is CASSLQGTTGELFF. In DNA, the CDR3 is TGTGCCAGCAGCTTACAGGGTACCACCGGGGAGCTGTTTTTT.

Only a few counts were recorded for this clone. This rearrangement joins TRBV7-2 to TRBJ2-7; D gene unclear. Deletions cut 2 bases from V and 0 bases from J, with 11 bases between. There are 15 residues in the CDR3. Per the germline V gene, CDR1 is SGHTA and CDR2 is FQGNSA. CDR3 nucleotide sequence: TGTGCCAGCAGCTTAAATTGGGCTAACTCCTACGAGCAGTACTTC. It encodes CASSLNWANSYEQYF.

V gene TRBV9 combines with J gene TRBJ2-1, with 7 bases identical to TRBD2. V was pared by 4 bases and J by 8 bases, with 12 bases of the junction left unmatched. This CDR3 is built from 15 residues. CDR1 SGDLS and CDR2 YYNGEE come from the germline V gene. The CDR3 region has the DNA TGTGCCAGCAGCCCTGGCGGAATAGCGGGTTATGAGCAGTTCTTC. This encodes CASSPGGIAGYEQFF.

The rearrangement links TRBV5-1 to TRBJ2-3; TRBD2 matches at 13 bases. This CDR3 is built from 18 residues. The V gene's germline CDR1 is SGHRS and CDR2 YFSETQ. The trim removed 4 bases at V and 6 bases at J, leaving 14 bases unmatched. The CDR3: CASSPGLAGAEVMDTQYF. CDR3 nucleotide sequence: TGCGCCAGCAGCCCCGGACTAGCGGGGGCCGAGGTTATGGATACGCAGTATTTT. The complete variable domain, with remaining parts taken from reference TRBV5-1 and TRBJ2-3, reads KAGVTQTPRYLIKTRGQQVTLSCSPISGHRSVSWYQQTPGQGLQFLFEYFSETQRNKGNFPGRFSGRQFSNSRSEMNVSTLELGDSALYLCASSPGLAGAEVMDTQYFGPGTRLTVL.

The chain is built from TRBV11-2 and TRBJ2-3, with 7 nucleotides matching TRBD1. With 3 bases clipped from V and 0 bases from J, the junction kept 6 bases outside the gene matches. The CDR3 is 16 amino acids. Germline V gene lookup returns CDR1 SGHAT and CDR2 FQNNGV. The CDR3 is CASSFSGTASTDTQYF. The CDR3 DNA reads TGTGCCAGCAGCTTCTCCGGGACAGCTAGCACAGATACGCAGTATTTT.